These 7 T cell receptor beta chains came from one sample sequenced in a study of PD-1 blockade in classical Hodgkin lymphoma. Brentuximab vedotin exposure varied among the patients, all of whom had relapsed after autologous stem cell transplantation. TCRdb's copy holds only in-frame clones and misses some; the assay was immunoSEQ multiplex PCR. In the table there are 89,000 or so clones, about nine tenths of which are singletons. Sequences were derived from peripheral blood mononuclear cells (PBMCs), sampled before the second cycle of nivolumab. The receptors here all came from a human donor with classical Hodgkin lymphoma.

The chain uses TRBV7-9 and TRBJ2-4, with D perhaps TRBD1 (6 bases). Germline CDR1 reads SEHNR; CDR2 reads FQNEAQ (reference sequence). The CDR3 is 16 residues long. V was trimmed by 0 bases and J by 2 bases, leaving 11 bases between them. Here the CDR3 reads CASSLAQGRSKNIQYF. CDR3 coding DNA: TGTGCCAGCAGCTTAGCGCAGGGGCGGTCCAAAAACATTCAGTACTTC.

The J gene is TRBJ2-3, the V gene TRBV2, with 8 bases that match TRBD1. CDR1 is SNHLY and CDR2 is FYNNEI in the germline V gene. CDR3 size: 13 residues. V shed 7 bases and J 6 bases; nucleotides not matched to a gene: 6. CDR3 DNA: TGTGCCAGCAAATGGCAGGGGGCCGATACGCAGTATTTT. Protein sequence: CASKWQGADTQYF.

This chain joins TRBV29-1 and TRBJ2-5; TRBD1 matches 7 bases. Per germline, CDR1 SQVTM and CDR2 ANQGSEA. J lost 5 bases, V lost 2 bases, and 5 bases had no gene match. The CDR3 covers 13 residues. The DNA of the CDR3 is TGCAGCGTTGAACATGTGACAGGGGAGACCCAGTACTTC. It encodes CSVEHVTGETQYF.

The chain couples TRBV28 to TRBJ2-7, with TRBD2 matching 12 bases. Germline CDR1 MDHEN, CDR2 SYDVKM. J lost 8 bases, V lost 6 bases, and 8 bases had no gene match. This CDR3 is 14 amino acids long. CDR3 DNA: TGTGCCAGCAGCCCCCCTAGCGGGAGGGACCAGCAGTACTTC. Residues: CASSPPSGRDQQYF.

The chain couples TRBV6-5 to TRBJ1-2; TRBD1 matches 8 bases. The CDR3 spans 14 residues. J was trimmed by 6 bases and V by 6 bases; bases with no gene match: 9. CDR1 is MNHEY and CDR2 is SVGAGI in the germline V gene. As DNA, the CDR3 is TGTGCCAGCAGGCCTCCAGGGGGCAGGCATGGCTACACCTTC. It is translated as CASRPPGGRHGYTF.

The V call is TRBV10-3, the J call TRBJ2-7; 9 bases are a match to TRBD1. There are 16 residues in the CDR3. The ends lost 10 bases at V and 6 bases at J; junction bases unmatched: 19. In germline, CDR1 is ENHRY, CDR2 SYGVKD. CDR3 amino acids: CATQPPRDRAFSEQYF. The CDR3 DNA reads TGTGCCACGCAACCACCCCGGGACAGGGCATTCTCCGAGCAGTACTTC.

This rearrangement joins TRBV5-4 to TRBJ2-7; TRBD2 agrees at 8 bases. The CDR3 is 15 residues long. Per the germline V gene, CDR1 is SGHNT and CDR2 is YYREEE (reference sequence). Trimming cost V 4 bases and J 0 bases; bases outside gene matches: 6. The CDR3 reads CASSGSGSLSYEQYF. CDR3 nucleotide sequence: TGTGCCAGCAGCGGCAGCGGGAGCCTCTCCTACGAGCAGTACTTC.